This TCR beta chain was observed in a study of blood T cell repertoires in COVID-19. Across the whole study: Samples came from the United States, Italy and Spain, spanning acute and convalescent COVID-19. T cells, B-cell-depleted T cells, or PBMCs provided the cDNA or gDNA that served as material.

V shed 4 bases and J shed 5 bases, with 9 bases lying between them. The germline gives CDR1 SQVTM, CDR2 ANQGSEA. The CDR3 is made up of 12 amino acids. In the source study's methods: How many nucleated cells were present was estimated from reference gene primer amplification. Sequenced by immunoSEQ multiplex PCR; TCRdb stores in-frame clones only, minus some. That table supplies the V and J calls and clone size; D and trimming were determined from the DNA. The profile covers approximately 34,000 clones, with approximately 91% appearing a single time and 3.7% taken by the ten largest. This sequence was found in a man aged 60-69 years with acute or convalescent COVID-19. Material for sequencing was peripheral blood. This chain joins TRBV29-1 and TRBJ1-5; D perhaps matches TRBD1 (5 bases). The CDR3 sequence: CSVGEGDQPQHF. The CDR3 bases are TGCAGCGTTGGAGAAGGGGATCAGCCCCAGCATTTT. The full variable domain, in which reference TRBV29-1 and TRBJ1-5 provide the parts outside the CDR3, is SAVISQKPSRDICQRGTSLTIQCQVDSQVTMMFWYRQQPGQSLTLIATANQGSEATYESGFVIDKFPISRPNLTFSTLTVSNMSPEDSSIYLCSVGEGDQPQHFGDGTRLSIL.